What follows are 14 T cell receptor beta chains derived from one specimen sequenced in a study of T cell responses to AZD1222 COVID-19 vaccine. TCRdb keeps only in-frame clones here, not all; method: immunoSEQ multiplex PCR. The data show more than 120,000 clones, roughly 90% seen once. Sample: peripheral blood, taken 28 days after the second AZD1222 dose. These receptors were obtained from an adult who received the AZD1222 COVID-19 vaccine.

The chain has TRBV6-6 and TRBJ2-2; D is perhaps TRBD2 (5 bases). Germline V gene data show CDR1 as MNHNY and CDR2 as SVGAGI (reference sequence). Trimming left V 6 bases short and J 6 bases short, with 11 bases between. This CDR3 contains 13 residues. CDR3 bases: TGTGCCAGCAGCCCTACTAGATCCGGGGAGCTGTTTTTT. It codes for CASSPTRSGELFF.

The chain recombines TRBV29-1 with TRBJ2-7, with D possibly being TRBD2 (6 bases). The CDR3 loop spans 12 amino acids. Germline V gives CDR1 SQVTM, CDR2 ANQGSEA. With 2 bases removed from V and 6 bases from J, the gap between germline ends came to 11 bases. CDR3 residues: CSVEWQGGEQYF. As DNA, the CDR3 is TGCAGCGTTGAATGGCAGGGAGGCGAGCAGTACTTC.

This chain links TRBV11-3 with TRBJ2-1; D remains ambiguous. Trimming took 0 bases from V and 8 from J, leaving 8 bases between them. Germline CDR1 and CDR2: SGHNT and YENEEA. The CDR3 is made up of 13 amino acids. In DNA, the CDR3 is TGTGCCAGCAGCTTAGACAAATTGCATGAGCAGTTCTTC. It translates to CASSLDKLHEQFF.

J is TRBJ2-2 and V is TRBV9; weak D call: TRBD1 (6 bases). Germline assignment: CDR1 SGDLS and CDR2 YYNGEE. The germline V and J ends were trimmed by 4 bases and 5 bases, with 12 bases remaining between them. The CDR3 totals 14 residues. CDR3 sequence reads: CASSPDRLTGELFF. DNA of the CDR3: TGTGCCAGCAGCCCCGACAGGTTAACCGGGGAGCTGTTTTTT. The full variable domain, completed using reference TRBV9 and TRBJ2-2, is DSGVTQTPKHLITATGQRVTLRCSPRSGDLSVYWYQQSLDQGLQFLIQYYNGEERAKGNILERFSAQQFPDLHSELNLSSLELGDSALYFCASSPDRLTGELFFGEGSRLTVL.

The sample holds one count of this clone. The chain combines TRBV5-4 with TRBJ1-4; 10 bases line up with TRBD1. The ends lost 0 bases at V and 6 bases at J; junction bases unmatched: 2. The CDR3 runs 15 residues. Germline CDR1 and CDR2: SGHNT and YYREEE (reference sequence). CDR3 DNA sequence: TGTGCCAGCAGCTTGGCCGGGACAGGGGATGAAAAACTGTTTTTT. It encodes CASSLAGTGDEKLFF.

The CDR3 DNA is TGTGCCAGTAGTTTGACGGTCCAAGAGACCCAGTACTTC. Amino acid sequence: CASSLTVQETQYF. The chain links TRBV19 to TRBJ2-5; D not resolved. The germline CDR1 and CDR2 sequences are LNHDA and SQIVND (reference sequence). CDR3 length equals 13 residues. The germline V and J ends were trimmed by 5 bases and 1 base, with 8 bases remaining between them.

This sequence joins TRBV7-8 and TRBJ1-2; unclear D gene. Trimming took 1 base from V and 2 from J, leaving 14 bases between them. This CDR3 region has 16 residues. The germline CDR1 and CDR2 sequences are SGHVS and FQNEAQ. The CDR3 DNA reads TGTGCCAGCAGCTTAGAGTCTACAGCTCTCAACTATGGCTACACCTTC. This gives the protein CASSLESTALNYGYTF.

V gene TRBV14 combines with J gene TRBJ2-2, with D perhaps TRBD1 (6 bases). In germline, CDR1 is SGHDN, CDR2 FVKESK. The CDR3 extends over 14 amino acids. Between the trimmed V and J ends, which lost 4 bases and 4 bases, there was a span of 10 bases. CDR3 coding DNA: TGTGCCAGCAGCCTACAGGGTATCACCGGGGAGCTGTTTTTT. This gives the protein CASSLQGITGELFF.

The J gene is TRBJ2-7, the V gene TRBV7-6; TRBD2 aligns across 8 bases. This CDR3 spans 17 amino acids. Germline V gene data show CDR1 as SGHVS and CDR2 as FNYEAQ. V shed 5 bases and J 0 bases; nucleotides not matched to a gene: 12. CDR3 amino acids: CASSPRTSSVFSYEQYF. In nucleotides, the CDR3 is TGTGCCAGCAGCCCTCGGACTAGCTCAGTTTTCTCCTACGAGCAGTACTTC.

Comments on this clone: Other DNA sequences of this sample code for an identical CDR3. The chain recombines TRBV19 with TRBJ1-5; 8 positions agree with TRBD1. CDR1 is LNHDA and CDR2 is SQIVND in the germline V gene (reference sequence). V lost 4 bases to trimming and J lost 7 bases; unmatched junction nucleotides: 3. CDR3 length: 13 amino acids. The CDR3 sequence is CASSTQGGQPQHF. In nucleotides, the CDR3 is TGTGCCAGTAGTACACAGGGGGGACAGCCCCAGCATTTT.

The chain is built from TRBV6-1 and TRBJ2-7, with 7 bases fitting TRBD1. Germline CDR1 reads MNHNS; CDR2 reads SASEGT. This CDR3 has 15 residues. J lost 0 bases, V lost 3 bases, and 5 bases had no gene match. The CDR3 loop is CASSDEGASSYEQYV. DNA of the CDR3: TGTGCCAGCAGTGACGAGGGGGCAAGCTCCTACGAGCAGTACGTC.

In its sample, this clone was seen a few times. CDR3 amino acids: CASSLAGQGMGETQYF. In DNA form, the CDR3 reads TGTGCCAGCAGCTTAGCGGGACAGGGGATGGGGGAGACCCAGTACTTC. The chain has TRBV7-2 and TRBJ2-5; 10 bases match TRBD1. The CDR3 totals 16 residues. J was trimmed by 5 bases and V by 0 bases; bases with no gene match: 6. The germline gives CDR1 SGHTA, CDR2 FQGNSA. The full variable domain, its missing parts supplied by reference TRBV7-2 and TRBJ2-5, is GAGVSQSPSNKVTEKGKDVELRCDPISGHTALYWYRQSLGQGLEFLIYFQGNSAPDKSGLPSDRFSAERTGGSVSTLTIQRTQQEDSAVYLCASSLAGQGMGETQYFGPGTRLLVL.

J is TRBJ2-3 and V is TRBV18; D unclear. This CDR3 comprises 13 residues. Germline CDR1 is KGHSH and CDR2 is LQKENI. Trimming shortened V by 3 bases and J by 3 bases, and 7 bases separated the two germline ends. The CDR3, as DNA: TGTGCCAGCTCACCTAGCAGGACAGATACGCAGTATTTT. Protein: CASSPSRTDTQYF.

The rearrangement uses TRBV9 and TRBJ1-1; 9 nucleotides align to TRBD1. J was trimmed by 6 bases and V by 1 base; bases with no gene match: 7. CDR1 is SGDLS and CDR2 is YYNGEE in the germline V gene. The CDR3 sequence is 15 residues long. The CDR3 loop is CASSVTGGPMAEAFF. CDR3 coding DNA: TGTGCCAGCAGCGTAACAGGGGGCCCGATGGCTGAAGCTTTCTTT.